The 17 T cell receptor beta chains below all came from one sample that was sequenced in a study of T cell changes during pregnancy in multiple sclerosis. Libraries were prepared by immunoSEQ multiplex PCR; TCRdb keeps only in-frame clonotypes and omits some of them. The sample shows tens of thousands of clones, around 87% of them seen only once. Sequenced material: peripheral blood, taken after pregnancy. These receptors all stem from a female donor in good health, enrolled as a control in a pregnancy study.

The rearrangement uses TRBV4-2 and TRBJ2-1; D gene uncertain. V gave up 1 base and J gave up 8 bases, with 6 bases separating them. CDR1 LGHNA and CDR2 YNFKEQ come from the germline V gene. The CDR3 spans 12 residues. The CDR3 sequence is CASSQGIDEQFF. The CDR3 coding sequence is TGTGCCAGCAGCCAAGGAATAGATGAGCAGTTCTTC.

The chain joins TRBV2 to TRBJ1-6; TRBD1 matches 10 bases. Per germline, CDR1 SNHLY and CDR2 FYNNEI. This CDR3 has 18 amino acids. V lost 10 bases and J lost 4; bases outside the gene matches: 16. The CDR3 region is CATLEDRGQLKYNSPLHF. CDR3 in DNA: TGTGCCACCCTCGAAGACAGGGGGCAATTGAAATATAATTCACCCCTCCACTTT. Variable domain in full (rest from reference TRBV2 and TRBJ1-6): EPEVTQTPSHQVTQMGQEVILRCVPISNHLYFYWYRQILGQKVEFLVSFYNNEISEKSEIFDDQFSVERPDGSNFTLKIRSTKLEDSAMYFCATLEDRGQLKYNSPLHFGNGTRLTVT.

V is TRBV28 and J is TRBJ1-2, with 9 nucleotides matching TRBD1. CDR3 length: 16 residues. CDR1 and CDR2 (germline): MDHEN, SYDVKM. With 5 bases clipped from V and 7 bases from J, the junction kept 14 bases outside the gene matches. In DNA form, the CDR3 reads TGTGCCAGCAGTCCTTTCCCTCGGGACAGGGCGAGTGGCTACACCTTC. This sequence encodes CASSPFPRDRASGYTF.

The genes are TRBV28 and TRBJ1-1, with D hard to call. The CDR3 covers 14 residues. Trimming shortened V by 5 bases and J by 1 base, and 11 bases separated the two germline ends. Germline lookup yields CDR1 MDHEN and CDR2 SYDVKM. In nucleotides, the CDR3 is TGTGCCAGCAGTGAATCAGGCCCGAACACTGAAGCTTTCTTT. Amino acid sequence: CASSESGPNTEAFF.

This clone was counted a few times. This sample includes further DNA sequences coding for the same CDR3. The V and J genes are TRBV6-1 and TRBJ2-2; the D is unclear. The CDR3 covers 13 residues. Trimming removed 1 base from V and 6 bases from J, with 6 bases in between. Germline CDR1 is MNHNS and CDR2 is SASEGT. The CDR3 DNA reads TGTGCCAGCAGTGAAGGACTCCCCGGGGAGCTGTTTTTT. As protein: CASSEGLPGELFF.

The rearrangement links TRBV29-1 to TRBJ1-2; no reliable D call. Trimming took 3 bases from V and 8 from J, leaving 10 bases between them. Germline V lookup: CDR1 SQVTM, CDR2 ANQGSEA. This CDR3 spans 11 amino acids. In DNA, the CDR3 is TGCAGCGTTGACAGAAATTCCGGCTACACCTTC. Translated: CSVDRNSGYTF.

This chain connects TRBV20-1 to TRBJ1-2; D unclear. Germline V gives CDR1 DFQATT, CDR2 SNEGSKA (reference sequence). This CDR3 has 11 amino acids. Trimming removed 5 bases at V and 4 bases at J, with 8 bases between. The CDR3 spells CSAANIYGYTF. The CDR3, as DNA: TGCAGTGCTGCAAACATCTATGGCTACACCTTC.

J is TRBJ1-1 and V is TRBV9; TRBD1 might be the D (6 bases). The CDR3 runs 14 residues. In germline, CDR1 is SGDLS, CDR2 YYNGEE. V lost 0 bases and J lost 4, with 10 bases in between. The CDR3 sequence: CASSVAGVSTEAFF. In DNA form, the CDR3 reads TGTGCCAGCAGCGTAGCAGGGGTTAGCACTGAAGCTTTCTTT.

The chain is built from TRBV15 and TRBJ2-5; 8 bases agree with TRBD1. The CDR3 totals 14 residues. Germline assignment: CDR1 LNHNV and CDR2 YYDKDF (reference sequence). V was clipped by 2 bases and J by 5 bases; unmatched bases: 4. DNA for the CDR3: TGTGCCACCAGCAGACGACAGGGGTGGGAGACCCAGTACTTC. It specifies CATSRRQGWETQYF.

For the CDR3, the DNA is TGTGCCAGCAGTGGGACAGGGATGTACGAGCAGTACTTC. Its translation is CASSGTGMYEQYF. The chain joins TRBV27 to TRBJ2-7; 9 nucleotides agree with TRBD1. This CDR3 is built from 13 residues. Germline trimming cut 5 bases from V and 4 bases from J; bases unmatched to any gene: 3. Germline-derived CDR1 and CDR2 are MNHEY and SMNVEV (reference sequence).

Only one count was recorded for this clone. This chain uses TRBV7-3 with TRBJ2-1; TRBD2 matches at 12 bases. The J segment lost 5 bases and the V segment lost 6 bases, leaving 5 bases of the junction unmatched. Germline CDR1 SGHTA, CDR2 FQGTGA. The CDR3 consists of 15 residues. The chain's CDR3 is CASSRTSGNNNEQFF. CDR3 nucleotides: TGTGCCAGCAGTCGGACTAGCGGGAATAACAATGAGCAGTTCTTC.

This clone has just a few counts. The rearrangement links TRBV6-6 to TRBJ1-5; D remains unclear. The CDR3 is made up of 13 amino acids. The germline gives CDR1 MNHNY, CDR2 SVGAGI (reference sequence). V lost 6 bases and J 0 bases, leaving 6 bases between the germline ends. The CDR3 nucleotides are TGTGCCAGCAGCGTCGGTAGCAATCAGCCCCAGCATTTT. This codes for CASSVGSNQPQHF.

The CDR3 DNA sequence: TGTGCCAGCAGTGAACTGGCGGGGGGGGCAAGCTCCTATAATTCACCCCTCCACTTT. This codes for CASSELAGGASSYNSPLHF. The rearrangement joins TRBV6-1 to TRBJ1-6; TRBD1 is a possible D gene (6 bases). The CDR3 has 19 amino acids. The germline V and J ends were trimmed by 2 bases and 0 bases, with 17 bases remaining between them. In germline, CDR1 is MNHNS, CDR2 SASEGT.

CDR3 DNA sequence: TGTGCCAGCAGCGGCCACGGGAGCTCACCCCTCCACTTT. Amino acid sequence: CASSGHGSSPLHF. The chain carries TRBV6-5 and TRBJ1-6; D ambiguous. Germline-derived CDR1 and CDR2 are MNHEY and SVGAGI. Trimming shortened V by 6 bases and J by 10 bases, and 13 bases separated the two germline ends. This CDR3 comprises 13 residues.

This clone has just a few counts. The chain links TRBV4-2 to TRBJ2-7, with 9 bases aligning to TRBD2. The CDR3 spans 15 residues. Losses at the gene ends were 0 bases for V and 4 bases for J; bases not matched to a gene: 4. Germline V gene data show CDR1 as LGHNA and CDR2 as YNFKEQ. The CDR3 here is CASSQDVRGGYEQYF. The DNA for the CDR3 is TGTGCCAGCAGCCAAGATGTGCGGGGGGGATACGAGCAGTACTTC.

The chain has TRBV5-6 and TRBJ1-2; D call uncertain. V was pared by 0 bases and J by 4 bases, with 16 bases between. This CDR3 spans 16 amino acids. The germline gives CDR1 SGHDT, CDR2 YYEEEE. The CDR3 bases are TGTGCCAGCAGCTTGGATGAGCCACGGGTGATCTATGGCTACACCTTC. This translates into CASSLDEPRVIYGYTF.

J is TRBJ1-3 and V is TRBV27; unclear D gene. From germline, CDR1 is MNHEY and CDR2 SMNVEV (reference sequence). The CDR3 covers 14 residues. Trimming took off 4 bases at V and 1 base at J, with 8 bases between the two ends. The CDR3 region has the DNA TGTGCCAGCAGTTCCTCCGTATCTGGAAACACCATATATTTT. Its protein product is CASSSSVSGNTIYF.